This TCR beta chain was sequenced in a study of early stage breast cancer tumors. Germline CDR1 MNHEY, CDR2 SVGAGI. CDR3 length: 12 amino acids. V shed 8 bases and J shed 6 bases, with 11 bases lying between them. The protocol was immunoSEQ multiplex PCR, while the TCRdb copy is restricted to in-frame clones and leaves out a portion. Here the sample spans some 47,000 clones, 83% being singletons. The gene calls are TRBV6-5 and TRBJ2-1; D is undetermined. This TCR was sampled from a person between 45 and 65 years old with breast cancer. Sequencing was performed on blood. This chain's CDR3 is CASGRRPNEQFF. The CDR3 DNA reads TGTGCCAGCGGACGCCGACCCAATGAGCAGTTCTTC.